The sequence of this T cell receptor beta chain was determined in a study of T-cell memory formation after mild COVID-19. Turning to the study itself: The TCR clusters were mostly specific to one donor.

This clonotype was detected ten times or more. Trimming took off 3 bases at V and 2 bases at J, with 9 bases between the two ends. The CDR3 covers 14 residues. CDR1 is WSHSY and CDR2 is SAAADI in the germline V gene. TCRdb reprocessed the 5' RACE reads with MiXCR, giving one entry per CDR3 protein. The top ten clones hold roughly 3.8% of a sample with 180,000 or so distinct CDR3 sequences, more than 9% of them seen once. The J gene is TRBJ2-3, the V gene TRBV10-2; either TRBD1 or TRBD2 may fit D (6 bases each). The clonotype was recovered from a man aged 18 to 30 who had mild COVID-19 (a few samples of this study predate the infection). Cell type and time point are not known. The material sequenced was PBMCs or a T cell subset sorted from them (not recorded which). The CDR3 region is CASSDWGATDTQYF. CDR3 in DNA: TGCGCCAGCAGTGATTGGGGGGCCACAGATACGCAGTATTTT.